In this sample, the clone carrying this T cell receptor beta chain turned up a few times. Antigen: not known. These data originate in a study of identical twins. Findings and caveats of the study: Cross-sectional statistical analysis was relied on for the conclusions, without the same donors being followed.

CDR3 length equals 15 residues. The germline V gene has CDR1 DFQATT and CDR2 SNEGSKA (reference sequence). The trim removed 5 bases at V and 8 bases at J, leaving 14 bases unmatched. TCRdb reanalysed the 5' RACE reads using MiXCR and keeps one entry per CDR3 protein. The repertoire holds 1.5 million to 2 million distinct CDR3 sequences, with about 30% as singletons. All of the donors were Caucasians in good health. The chain links TRBV20-1 to TRBJ1-4; 7 bases match TRBD1. The specimen was cord blood. The clonotype originates from a newborn girl in good health. The CDR3 DNA is TGCAGTGCTTGGTCCGACAGGGCCTCTTCGGAAAAACTGTTTTTT. Translated: CSAWSDRASSEKLFF.